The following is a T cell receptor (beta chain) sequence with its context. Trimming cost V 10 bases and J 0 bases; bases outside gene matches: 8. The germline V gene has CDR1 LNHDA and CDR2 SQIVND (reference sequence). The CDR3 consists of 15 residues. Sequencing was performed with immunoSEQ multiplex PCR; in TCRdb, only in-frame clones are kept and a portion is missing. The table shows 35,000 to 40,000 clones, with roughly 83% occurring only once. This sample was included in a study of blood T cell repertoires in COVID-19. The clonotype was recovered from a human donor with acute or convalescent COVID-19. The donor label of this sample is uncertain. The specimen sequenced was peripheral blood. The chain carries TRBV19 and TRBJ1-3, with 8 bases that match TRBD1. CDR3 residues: CATATGGLSGNTIYF. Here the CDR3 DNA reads TGTGCCACCGCAACAGGGGGACTCTCTGGAAACACCATATATTTT.